This TCR beta chain was retrieved from a study of blood T cell repertoires in COVID-19 (TCRdb year 2020). General notes on the study: Collaborator samples came from the United States, Italy and Spain and covered acute and convalescent phases of COVID-19. The material from the prospective study consisted of cDNA or gDNA derived from T cells, B-cell-depleted T cells, or PBMCs. The dataset comprised deeply sampled blood TCRbeta repertoires from subjects exposed to, actively infected with, or recovered from COVID-19. The repertoires were released in a freely available public database intended as a resource for research on the immune response to SARS-CoV-2. The samples were drawn from two sources: the first 160 participants of the ongoing ImmuneRACE study, and 1,000 to 1,500 subjects contributed by 6 global collaborators. Nearly every sample came with metadata listing a de-identified subject ID, COVID-19 status, age in years and sex. HLA class I and class II types, where available, came from metadata supplied by the sample provider rather than from assay-based typing.

What the authors observed across the whole study: How much clinical and demographic metadata was included differed by source and by participant, and the metadata was provided uncurated.

The CDR3 has 14 amino acids, counting the end cysteine and phenylalanine. Only the CDR3 part of the read is kept: 42 bases, read in frame from the first base. In the germline V gene (reference sequence), CDR1 corresponds to MNHEY and CDR2 to SMNVEV. Trimming at the junction amounts to 2 bases on V and 3 bases on J, and the germline ends lie 8 bases apart. The immunoSEQ Assay, a bias-controlled multiplex PCR, was used to amplify TCRbeta CDR3 regions from genomic DNA. The authors processed their data as follows. The number of nucleated cells in each sample was estimated by amplification of reference gene primers within the assay. To quantify the absolute abundance of each unique TCRbeta CDR3 rearrangement, sequence reads were collapsed and filtered. For each sample, productive Simpson clonality was calculated by taking the square root of Simpson's diversity index across productive rearrangements. TCRdb obtained this table from immuneACCESS and retained in-frame rearrangements with V and J assigned. These tables miss some clones; where compared with another copy, unresolved V genes account for less than half of the shortfall, and the remainder is unexplained. For V, J and clone size, that table is used; D and trimming come from the DNA. The sample data list roughly 70,000 clones, and 78% of these were observed just once. About a sixth of the sample comes from the top ten.

Each collaborating institution followed its own protocols to collect whole blood in K2EDTA tubes. For TCRbeta analysis, collaborator samples were shipped as frozen whole blood, as isolated PBMCs, or as DNA extracted from either sample type. A few counts support this clone. Which antigen it targets is not known. There are no base qualities to consult, and no much larger clone falls within one base. The material sequenced was peripheral blood. This receptor was obtained from a human donor in a cohort sampled during active COVID-19. Recombination linked TRBV27 to TRBJ2-1, with a tentative D gene TRBD1 over 6 matching bases. Read as DNA, the sequence is TGTGCCAGCAGTTTAGGGACAAGCTACAATGAGCAGTTCTTC. The encoded protein is CASSLGTSYNEQFF.